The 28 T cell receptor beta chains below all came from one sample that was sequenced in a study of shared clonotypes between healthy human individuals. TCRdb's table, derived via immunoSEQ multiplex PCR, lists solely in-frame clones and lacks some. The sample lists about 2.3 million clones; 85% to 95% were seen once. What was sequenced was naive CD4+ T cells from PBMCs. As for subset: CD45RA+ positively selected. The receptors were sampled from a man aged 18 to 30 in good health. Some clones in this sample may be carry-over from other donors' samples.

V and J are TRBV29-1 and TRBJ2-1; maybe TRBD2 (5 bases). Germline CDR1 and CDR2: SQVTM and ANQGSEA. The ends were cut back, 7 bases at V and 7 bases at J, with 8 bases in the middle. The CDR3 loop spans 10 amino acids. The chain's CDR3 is CSGGWNEQFF. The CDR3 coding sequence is TGCAGCGGAGGGTGGAATGAGCAGTTCTTC.

CDR3 region: CASSFVGSSSYEQYF. In DNA, the CDR3 is TGTGCCAGCAGCTTCGTGGGCTCAAGCTCCTACGAGCAGTACTTC. V is TRBV5-4 and J is TRBJ2-7; no clear D. The germline CDR1 and CDR2 sequences are SGHNT and YYREEE (reference sequence). Trimming shortened V by 2 bases and J by 0 bases, and 12 bases separated the two germline ends. CDR3 length equals 15 residues.

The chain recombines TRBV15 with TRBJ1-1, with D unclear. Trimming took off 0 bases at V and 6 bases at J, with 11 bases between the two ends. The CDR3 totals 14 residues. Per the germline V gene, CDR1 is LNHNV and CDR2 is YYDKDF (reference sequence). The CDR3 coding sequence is TGTGCCACCAGCAGAGAGGTGAAGGGCGCTGAAGCTTTCTTT. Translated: CATSREVKGAEAFF.

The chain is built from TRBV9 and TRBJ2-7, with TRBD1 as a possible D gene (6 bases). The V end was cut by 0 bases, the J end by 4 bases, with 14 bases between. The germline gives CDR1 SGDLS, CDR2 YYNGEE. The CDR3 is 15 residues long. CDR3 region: CASSVGAGAKYEQYF. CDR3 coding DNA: TGTGCCAGCAGCGTAGGGGCAGGGGCTAAATACGAGCAGTACTTC.

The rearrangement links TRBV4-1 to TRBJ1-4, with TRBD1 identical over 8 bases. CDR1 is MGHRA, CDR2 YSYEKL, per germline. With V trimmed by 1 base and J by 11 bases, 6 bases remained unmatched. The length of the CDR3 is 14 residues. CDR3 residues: CASSQGQGAGKLFF. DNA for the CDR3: TGCGCCAGCAGCCAAGGGCAGGGGGCTGGGAAACTGTTTTTT.

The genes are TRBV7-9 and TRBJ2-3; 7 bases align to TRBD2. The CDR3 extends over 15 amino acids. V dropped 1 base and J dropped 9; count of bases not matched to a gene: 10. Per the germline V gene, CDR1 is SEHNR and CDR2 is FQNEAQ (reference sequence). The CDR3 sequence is CASSLGPAGTNTQYF. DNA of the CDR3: TGTGCCAGCAGCTTAGGCCCAGCGGGAACAAACACGCAGTATTTT.

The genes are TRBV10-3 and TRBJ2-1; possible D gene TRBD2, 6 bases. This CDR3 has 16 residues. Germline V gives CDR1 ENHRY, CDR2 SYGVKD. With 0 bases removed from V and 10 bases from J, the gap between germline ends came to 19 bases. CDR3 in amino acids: CAISESKGLINREQFF. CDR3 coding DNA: TGTGCCATCAGTGAGTCAAAGGGACTTATTAATAGGGAGCAGTTCTTC.

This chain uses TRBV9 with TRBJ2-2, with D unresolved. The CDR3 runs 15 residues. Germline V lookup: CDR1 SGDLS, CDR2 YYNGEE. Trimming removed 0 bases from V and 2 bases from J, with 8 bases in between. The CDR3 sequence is CASSVGVTNTGELFF. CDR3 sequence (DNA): TGTGCCAGCAGCGTAGGTGTCACTAACACCGGGGAGCTGTTTTTT.

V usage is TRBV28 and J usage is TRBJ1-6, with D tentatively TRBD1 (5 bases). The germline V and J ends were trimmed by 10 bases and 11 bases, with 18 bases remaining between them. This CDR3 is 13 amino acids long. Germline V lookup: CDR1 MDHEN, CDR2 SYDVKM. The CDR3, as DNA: TGTGCCACCTCAGGTGGAGGGACGGCACCCCTCCACTTT. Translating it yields CATSGGGTAPLHF.

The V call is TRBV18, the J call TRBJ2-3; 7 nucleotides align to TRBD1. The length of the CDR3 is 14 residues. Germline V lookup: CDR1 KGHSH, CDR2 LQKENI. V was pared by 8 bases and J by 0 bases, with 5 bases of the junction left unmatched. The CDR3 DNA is TGTGCCAGCGCAGGGACAGCTAGCACAGATACGCAGTATTTT. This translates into CASAGTASTDTQYF.

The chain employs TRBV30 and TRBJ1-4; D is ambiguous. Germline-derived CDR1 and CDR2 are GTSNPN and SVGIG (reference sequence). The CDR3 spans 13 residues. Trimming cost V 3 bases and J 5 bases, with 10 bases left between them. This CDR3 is CAWSLIRNEKLFF. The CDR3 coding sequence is TGTGCCTGGAGCTTGATCCGAAATGAAAAACTGTTTTTT.

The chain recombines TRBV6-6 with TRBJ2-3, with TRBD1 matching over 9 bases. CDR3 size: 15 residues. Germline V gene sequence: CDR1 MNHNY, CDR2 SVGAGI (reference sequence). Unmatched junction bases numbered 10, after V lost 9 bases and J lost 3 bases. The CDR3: CASRDRVELTDTQYF. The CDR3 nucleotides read TGTGCCAGTCGGGACAGGGTAGAGCTTACAGATACGCAGTATTTT.

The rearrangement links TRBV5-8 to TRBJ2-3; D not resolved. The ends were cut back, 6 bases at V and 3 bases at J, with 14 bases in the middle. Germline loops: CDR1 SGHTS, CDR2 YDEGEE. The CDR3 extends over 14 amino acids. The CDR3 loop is CASIWQEYTDTQYF. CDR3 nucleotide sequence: TGTGCCAGCATATGGCAGGAGTATACAGATACGCAGTATTTT.

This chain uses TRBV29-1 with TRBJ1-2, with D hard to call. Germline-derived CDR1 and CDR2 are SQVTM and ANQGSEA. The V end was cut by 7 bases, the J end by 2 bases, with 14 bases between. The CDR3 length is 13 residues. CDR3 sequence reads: CSGGGEGNYGYTF. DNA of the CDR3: TGCAGCGGTGGTGGTGAAGGAAACTATGGCTACACCTTC.

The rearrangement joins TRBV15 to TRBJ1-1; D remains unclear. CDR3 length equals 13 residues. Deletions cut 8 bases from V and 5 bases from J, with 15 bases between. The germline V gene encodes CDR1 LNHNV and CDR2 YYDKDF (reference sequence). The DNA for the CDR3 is TGTGCCACCGGATATCGAGTGGATACTGAAGCTTTCTTT. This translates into CATGYRVDTEAFF.

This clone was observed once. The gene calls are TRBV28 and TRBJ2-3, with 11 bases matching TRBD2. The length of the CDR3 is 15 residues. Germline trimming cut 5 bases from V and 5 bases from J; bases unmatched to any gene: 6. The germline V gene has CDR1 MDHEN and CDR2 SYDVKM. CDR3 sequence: CASSAASGRIDTQYF. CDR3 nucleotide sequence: TGTGCCAGCAGTGCCGCTAGCGGGAGGATAGATACGCAGTATTTT.

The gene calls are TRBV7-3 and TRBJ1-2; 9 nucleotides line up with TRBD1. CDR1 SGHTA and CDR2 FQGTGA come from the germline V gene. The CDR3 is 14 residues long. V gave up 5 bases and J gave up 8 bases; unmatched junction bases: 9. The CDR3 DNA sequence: TGTGCCAGCAGCCCCCGGGGACAGGGAGGCGGCTACACCTTC. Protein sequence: CASSPRGQGGGYTF.

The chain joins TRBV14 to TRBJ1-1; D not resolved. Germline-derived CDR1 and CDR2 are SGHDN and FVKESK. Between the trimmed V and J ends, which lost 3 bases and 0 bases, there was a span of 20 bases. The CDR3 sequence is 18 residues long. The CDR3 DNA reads TGTGCCAGCAGCCAGGCAGTCCAGGCCGGTGGGATGAACACTGAAGCTTTCTTT. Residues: CASSQAVQAGGMNTEAFF.

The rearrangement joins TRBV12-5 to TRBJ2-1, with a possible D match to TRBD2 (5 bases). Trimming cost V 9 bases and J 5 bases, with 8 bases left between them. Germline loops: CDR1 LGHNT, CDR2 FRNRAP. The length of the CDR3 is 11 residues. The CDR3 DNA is TGTGCTAGCCAGCGGAACAATGAGCAGTTCTTC. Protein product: CASQRNNEQFF.

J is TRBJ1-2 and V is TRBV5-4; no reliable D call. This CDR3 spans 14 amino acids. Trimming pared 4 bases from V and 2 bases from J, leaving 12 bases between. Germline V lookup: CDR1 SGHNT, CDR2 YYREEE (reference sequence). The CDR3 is CASSGQDRNYGYTF. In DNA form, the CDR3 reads TGTGCCAGCAGCGGGCAGGATCGGAACTATGGCTACACCTTC.

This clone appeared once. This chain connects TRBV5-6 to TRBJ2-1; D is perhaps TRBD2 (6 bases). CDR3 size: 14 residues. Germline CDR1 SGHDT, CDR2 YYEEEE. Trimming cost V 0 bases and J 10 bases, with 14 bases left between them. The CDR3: CASSLAWPSEEQFF. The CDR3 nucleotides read TGTGCCAGCAGCTTGGCCTGGCCTAGCGAGGAGCAGTTCTTC.

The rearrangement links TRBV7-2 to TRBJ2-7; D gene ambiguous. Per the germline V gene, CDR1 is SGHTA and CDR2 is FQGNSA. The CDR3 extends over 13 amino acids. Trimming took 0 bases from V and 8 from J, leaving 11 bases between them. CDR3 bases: TGTGCCAGCAGCTTAGCCATCAGCTTCCAGCAGTACTTC. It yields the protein CASSLAISFQQYF.

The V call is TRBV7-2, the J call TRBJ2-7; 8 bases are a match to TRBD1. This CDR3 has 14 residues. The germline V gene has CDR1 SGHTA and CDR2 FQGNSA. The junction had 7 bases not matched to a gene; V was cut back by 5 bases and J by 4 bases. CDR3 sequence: CASSRWTGIYEQYF. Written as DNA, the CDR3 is TGTGCCAGCAGCCGGTGGACAGGGATTTACGAGCAGTACTTC.

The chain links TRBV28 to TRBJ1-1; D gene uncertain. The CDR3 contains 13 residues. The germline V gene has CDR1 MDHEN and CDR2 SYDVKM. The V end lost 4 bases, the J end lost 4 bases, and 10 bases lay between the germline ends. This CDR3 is CASSSPAGTEAFF. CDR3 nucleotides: TGTGCCAGCAGTTCCCCAGCGGGCACTGAAGCTTTCTTT.

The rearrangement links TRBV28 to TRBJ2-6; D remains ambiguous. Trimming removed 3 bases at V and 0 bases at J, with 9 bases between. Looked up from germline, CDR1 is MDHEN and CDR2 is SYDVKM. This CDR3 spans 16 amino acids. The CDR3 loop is CASSLKFFSGANVLTF. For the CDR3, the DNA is TGTGCCAGCAGTTTGAAGTTCTTCTCTGGGGCCAACGTCCTGACTTTC.

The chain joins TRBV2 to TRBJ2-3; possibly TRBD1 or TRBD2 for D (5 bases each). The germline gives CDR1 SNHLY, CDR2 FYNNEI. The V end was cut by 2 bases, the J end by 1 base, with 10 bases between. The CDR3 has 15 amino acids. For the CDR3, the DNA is TGTGCCAGCAGTGAATCGGGGCAGCGCACAGATACGCAGTATTTT. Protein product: CASSESGQRTDTQYF.

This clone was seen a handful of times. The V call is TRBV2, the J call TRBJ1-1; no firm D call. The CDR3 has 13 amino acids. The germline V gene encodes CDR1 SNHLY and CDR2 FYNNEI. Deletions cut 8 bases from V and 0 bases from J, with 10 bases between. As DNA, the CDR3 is TGTGCCAGCGTACAGCTAATGAACACTGAAGCTTTCTTT. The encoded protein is CASVQLMNTEAFF.

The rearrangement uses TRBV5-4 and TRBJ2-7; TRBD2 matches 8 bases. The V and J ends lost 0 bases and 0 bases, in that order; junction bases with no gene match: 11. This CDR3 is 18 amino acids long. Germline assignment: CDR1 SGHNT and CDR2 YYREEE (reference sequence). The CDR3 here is CASSLDQLAGRSSYEQYF. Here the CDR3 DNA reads TGTGCCAGCAGCTTGGACCAGTTAGCGGGAAGGAGCTCCTACGAGCAGTACTTC.